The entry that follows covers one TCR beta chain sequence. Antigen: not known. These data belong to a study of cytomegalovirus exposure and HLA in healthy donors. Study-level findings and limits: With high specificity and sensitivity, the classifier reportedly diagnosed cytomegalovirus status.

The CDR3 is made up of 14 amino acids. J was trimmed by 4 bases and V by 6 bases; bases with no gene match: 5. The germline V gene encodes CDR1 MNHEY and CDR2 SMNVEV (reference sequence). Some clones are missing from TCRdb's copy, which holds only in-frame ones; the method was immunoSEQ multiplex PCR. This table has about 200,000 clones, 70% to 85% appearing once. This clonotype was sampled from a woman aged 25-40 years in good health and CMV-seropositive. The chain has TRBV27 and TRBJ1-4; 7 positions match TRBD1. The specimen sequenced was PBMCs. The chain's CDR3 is CASSPTGFNEKLFF. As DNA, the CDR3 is TGTGCCAGCAGCCCGACAGGGTTTAATGAAAAACTGTTTTTT.